This entry lists 6 T cell receptor beta chains sequenced from one sample in a study of T cells after yellow fever vaccination. TCRdb fed the 5' RACE reads into MiXCR, producing one record per CDR3 protein. The sample includes 35,000 to 55,000 distinct CDR3 sequences, under 8% of them seen just once. Source: CD8+ T cells not binding an NS4B(214-222) dextramer, sorted from PBMCs, taken 45 days after the yellow fever booster vaccination. These receptors were obtained from a man younger than 45 who received the YFV17D yellow fever vaccine.

This clonotype has ten or more counts. The gene calls are TRBV4-2 and TRBJ2-2; possible D gene TRBD2, 7 bases. Deletions cut 7 bases from V and 6 bases from J, with 18 bases between. The CDR3 has 15 residues. Germline V gene lookup returns CDR1 LGHNA and CDR2 YNFKEQ. The DNA for the CDR3 is TGTGCCAGCATGGAGGGGGGGAGGGAGGCCGGGGAGCTGTTTTTT. The encoded protein is CASMEGGREAGELFF.

Here the CDR3 DNA reads TGTGCCAGCAGCCCAGGGACGGAGCCCCCCTACGAGCAGTACTTC. As protein: CASSPGTEPPYEQYF. This sequence joins TRBV11-2 and TRBJ2-7; either TRBD1 or TRBD2 may fit D (5 bases each). The CDR3 has 15 residues. Germline V CDR1 and CDR2: SGHAT, FQNNGV. Trimming took off 5 bases at V and 2 bases at J, with 16 bases between the two ends.

This sequence joins TRBV19 and TRBJ2-1, with a weak D call TRBD2 (5 bases). V was shortened by 9 bases and J by 5 bases, with 26 bases between the two germline ends. CDR1 and CDR2 from the germline V gene are LNHDA and SQIVND (reference sequence). The CDR3 loop spans 17 amino acids. DNA for the CDR3: TGTGCCAGCTCCTGGAAGAAACGGATGGACTGGAACAATGAGCAGTTCTTC. This encodes CASSWKKRMDWNNEQFF.

There are many counts of this clonotype. The chain is built from TRBV20-1 and TRBJ1-2; 7 bases are shared with TRBD1. The CDR3 length is 12 residues. Unmatched junction bases numbered 6, after V lost 5 bases and J lost 6 bases. Germline V gene data show CDR1 as DFQATT and CDR2 as SNEGSKA (reference sequence). This chain's CDR3 is CSAGGTADGYTF. The CDR3 DNA sequence: TGCAGTGCTGGGGGGACAGCGGATGGCTACACCTTC.

The table lists this clonotype with many counts. V gene TRBV6-2 or TRBV6-3 combines with J gene TRBJ1-3, with a weak D call TRBD1 (5 bases). CDR3 length equals 11 residues. V was pared by 9 bases and J by 10 bases, with 13 bases between. Looked up from germline, CDR1 is MNHEY and CDR2 is SVGEGT. CDR3 region: CARKTVRTIYF. Here the CDR3 DNA reads TGTGCCAGGAAGACAGTTCGTACCATATATTTT.

This clonotype appeared many times. The rearrangement links TRBV2 to TRBJ2-2, with TRBD1 matching over 8 bases. This CDR3 has 15 residues. Germline V gene sequence: CDR1 SNHLY, CDR2 FYNNEI. Germline trimming cut 4 bases from V and 4 bases from J; bases unmatched to any gene: 5. In DNA, the CDR3 is TGTGCCAGCAGTGCTGGGACAGGTCTCACCGGGGAGCTGTTTTTT. It specifies CASSAGTGLTGELFF.